These 8 T cell receptor beta chains were sequenced from one sample in a study of T cell responses to AZD1222 COVID-19 vaccine. Method: immunoSEQ multiplex PCR; TCRdb's copy keeps in-frame clones and lacks some. This table holds 150,000 to 200,000 clones, roughly 93% found once. Sequencing used peripheral blood, obtained on day 0 of AZD1222 vaccination. These receptors were taken from an adult in good health.

V is TRBV24-1 and J is TRBJ2-1; TRBD2 agrees at 15 bases. The J segment lost 8 bases and the V segment lost 5 bases, leaving 12 bases of the junction unmatched. The V gene's germline CDR1 is KGHDR and CDR2 SFDVKD. The CDR3 has 18 amino acids. The CDR3 DNA sequence: TGTGCCACCAGTGTAGGTTTAAACGGACTAGCGGGAGGGTATGAGCAGTTCTTC. Encoded protein: CATSVGLNGLAGGYEQFF.

The table lists this clone with a few counts. This chain connects TRBV13 to TRBJ1-3, with D unclear. This CDR3 has 13 amino acids. V was cut by 5 bases and J by 14 bases, with 19 bases left in between. CDR1 and CDR2 (germline): PRHDT, FYEKMQ (reference sequence). This CDR3 is CASSNTGRNSLYF. Written as DNA, the CDR3 is TGTGCCAGCAGCAACACGGGCAGGAACTCCTTATATTTT.

The V gene is TRBV5-6, the J gene TRBJ2-7; D call uncertain. The CDR3 covers 14 residues. The V end lost 0 bases, the J end lost 1 base, and 8 bases lay between the germline ends. Germline CDR1 reads SGHDT; CDR2 reads YYEEEE. Written as DNA, the CDR3 is TGTGCCAGCAGCTTGGAGTCGGTATCCTACGAGCAGTACTTC. As protein: CASSLESVSYEQYF.

The J gene is TRBJ2-3, the V gene TRBV15; D tentatively reads TRBD1 or TRBD2 (6 bases each). CDR3 length equals 12 residues. The V gene lost 1 base and the J gene lost 13 bases, with 12 bases spanning the gap. Germline CDR1 is LNHNV and CDR2 is YYDKDF (reference sequence). The CDR3 reads CATSRGGAEEYF. For the CDR3, the DNA is TGTGCCACCAGCAGAGGGGGGGCTGAGGAGTATTTT.

This rearrangement joins TRBV7-6 to TRBJ1-2, with TRBD1 matching 7 bases. The V gene end was trimmed by 1 base and the J gene end by 8 bases; junction bases not matched to a gene: 10. Germline CDR1 and CDR2: SGHVS and FNYEAQ. The CDR3 runs to 15 residues. As DNA, the CDR3 is TGTGCCAGCAGCTTAGGGAAGCAGGGGGATGGAGGCTACACCTTC. It translates to CASSLGKQGDGGYTF.

This chain links TRBV6-5 with TRBJ2-2, with 14 bases identical to TRBD2. CDR3 length: 16 amino acids. Per the germline V gene, CDR1 is MNHEY and CDR2 is SVGAGI. The junction had 6 bases not matched to a gene; V was cut back by 2 bases and J by 10 bases. The CDR3 DNA sequence: TGTGCCAGCAGTTACCGGACTAGCGGGAGGCCATTGGAGCTGTTTTTT. This translates into CASSYRTSGRPLELFF.

The chain couples TRBV30 to TRBJ2-4, with D possibly being TRBD1 (6 bases). The V gene's germline CDR1 is GTSNPN and CDR2 SVGIG (reference sequence). The V end lost 4 bases, the J end lost 8 bases, and 9 bases lay between the germline ends. The CDR3 consists of 11 residues. CDR3 coding DNA: TGTGCCTGGAAACAGGGATACATTCAGTACTTC. This translates into CAWKQGYIQYF.

The chain uses TRBV24-1 and TRBJ1-4, with D possibly matching TRBD1 (6 bases). CDR3 size: 13 residues. The ends were cut back, 4 bases at V and 5 bases at J, with 7 bases in the middle. Germline V gives CDR1 KGHDR, CDR2 SFDVKD. This CDR3 reads CATSETGNEKLFF. CDR3 DNA: TGTGCCACCAGTGAAACAGGGAATGAAAAACTGTTTTTT.